Many counts were recorded for the clone carrying this T cell receptor (beta chain). This record belongs to a study of neurological immune-mediated disorders. Each CDR3 protein gets one entry after TCRdb re-called the 5' RACE reads with MiXCR. The sample holds 50,000 to 70,000 distinct CDR3 sequences, 12% seen once. With V trimmed by 0 bases and J by 4 bases, 9 bases remained unmatched. Germline V gene sequence: CDR1 SGHRS, CDR2 YFSETQ. CDR3 length: 16 amino acids. Sequencing input: PBMCs. The J gene is TRBJ1-1, the V gene TRBV5-1, with 7 bases identical to TRBD1. The receptor's source is a woman aged 60-70 years with HTLV-1-associated myelopathy (HAM/TSP). The CDR3 DNA reads TGCGCCAGCAGCTTGGGGCCAGGGGGGCCGGGCACTGAAGCTTTCTTT. It translates to CASSLGPGGPGTEAFF. Complete variable domain (other parts from reference TRBV5-1 and TRBJ1-1): KAGVTQTPRYLIKTRGQQVTLSCSPISGHRSVSWYQQTPGQGLQFLFEYFSETQRNKGNFPGRFSGRQFSNSRSEMNVSTLELGDSALYLCASSLGPGGPGTEAFFGQGTRLTVV.